This T cell receptor beta chain derives from a study of shared clonotypes between healthy human individuals. About the study: Every donor yielded three CD4 naive, three CD4 memory, two CD8 naive and one CD8 memory plate.

The data were produced by immunoSEQ multiplex PCR, yet TCRdb's version contains in-frame clones alone and is incomplete. Altogether almost 750,000 clones are present, roughly two thirds being singletons, with the ten largest covering under 2%. This clone showed up just a few times. The sequence derives from a woman aged 25 to 45 in good health. Sequencing was done on a sample of memory CD4+ T cells sorted from blood. As for subset: CD45RA-negative fraction.

The CDR3 nucleotides are TGTGCCAGCAGCTATCAACAGGTGAACACTGAAGCTTTCTTT. It translates to CASSYQQVNTEAFF. The rearrangement joins TRBV7-2 to TRBJ1-1; D is perhaps TRBD1 (5 bases). From germline, CDR1 is SGHTA and CDR2 FQGNSA. V lost 4 bases and J lost 0, with 9 bases in between. The CDR3 loop spans 14 amino acids. Together with reference TRBV7-2 and TRBJ1-1, the CDR3 gives the full variable domain: GAGVSQSPSNKVTEKGKDVELRCDPISGHTALYWYRQSLGQGLEFLIYFQGNSAPDKSGLPSDRFSAERTGGSVSTLTIQRTQQEDSAVYLCASSYQQVNTEAFFGQGTRLTVV.